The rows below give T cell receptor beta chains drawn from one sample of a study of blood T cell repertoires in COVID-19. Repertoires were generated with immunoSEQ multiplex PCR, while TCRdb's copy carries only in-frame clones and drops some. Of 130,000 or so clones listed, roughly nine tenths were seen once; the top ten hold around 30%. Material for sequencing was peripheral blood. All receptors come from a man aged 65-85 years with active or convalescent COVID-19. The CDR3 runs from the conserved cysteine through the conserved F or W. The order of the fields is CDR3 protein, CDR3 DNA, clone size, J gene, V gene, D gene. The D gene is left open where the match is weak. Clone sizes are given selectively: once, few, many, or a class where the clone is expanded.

cdr3_aa: CASSLQTSGGYNEQFF
cdr3_nt: TGTGCCAGCAGCCTCCAGACTAGCGGGGGTTACAATGAGCAGTTCTTC
clone_size: few
j_call: TRBJ2-1
v_call: TRBV7-9
d_call: TRBD2

cdr3_aa: CASSQGGAGNTIYF
cdr3_nt: TGTGCCAGCAGTCAAGGGGGGGCTGGAAACACCATATATTTT
clone_size: .
j_call: TRBJ1-3
v_call: TRBV28
d_call: .

cdr3_aa: CASGPQGFTGELFF
cdr3_nt: TGTGCCAGCGGGCCACAGGGTTTCACCGGGGAGCTGTTTTTT
clone_size: .
j_call: TRBJ2-2
v_call: TRBV7-6
d_call: .

cdr3_aa: CASSPWDRETQYF
cdr3_nt: TGTGCCAGCTCACCGTGGGACAGGGAGACCCAGTACTTC
clone_size: .
j_call: TRBJ2-5
v_call: TRBV18
d_call: TRBD1

cdr3_aa: CASSPTGQGGAFF
cdr3_nt: TGTGCCAGCTCACCGACGGGACAGGGTGGTGCTTTCTTT
clone_size: .
j_call: TRBJ1-1
v_call: TRBV18
d_call: TRBD1

cdr3_aa: CASSVDSRLTGNTIYF
cdr3_nt: TGCGCCAGCAGCGTGGATAGCCGCCTTACTGGAAACACCATATATTTT
clone_size: once
j_call: TRBJ1-3
v_call: TRBV5-1
d_call: .

cdr3_aa: CASSSAGTPILF
cdr3_nt: TGTGCCAGCAGCTCGGCCGGGACTCCCATCCTCTTC
clone_size: .
j_call: TRBJ2-1
v_call: TRBV7-2
d_call: .

cdr3_aa: CSASRLLASYEQYF
cdr3_nt: TGCAGTGCTAGTAGACTATTGGCCTCCTACGAGCAGTACTTC
clone_size: .
j_call: TRBJ2-7
v_call: TRBV20-1
d_call: .

cdr3_aa: CASSLGQGPGYF
cdr3_nt: TGTGCCAGCAGTTTGGGACAGGGCCCGGGGTACTTC
clone_size: .
j_call: TRBJ2-7
v_call: TRBV12-3/TRBV12-4
d_call: TRBD1

cdr3_aa: CASSLEGNRRDTIYF
cdr3_nt: TGTGCCAGCAGCTTAGAGGGGAACAGAAGGGACACCATATATTTT
clone_size: .
j_call: TRBJ1-3
v_call: TRBV7-9
d_call: .

cdr3_aa: CASSQANRNSPLHF
cdr3_nt: TGTGCCAGCAGCCAAGCCAACAGAAATTCACCCCTCCACTTT
clone_size: .
j_call: TRBJ1-6
v_call: TRBV14
d_call: .